A selection of T cell receptor beta chains follows, all from one sample in a study of T-cell reconstitution after alpha-beta-depleted transplantation in children. TCRdb ran MiXCR on the PCR reads and lists one entry per CDR3 protein. The sample records 600,000 to 700,000 distinct CDR3 sequences, approximately 15% being singletons. Sequenced material: PBMCs from the stem cell graft donor, taken from the stem cell graft. These receptors were obtained from a human donor who donated a stem cell graft to a child with acute myeloid leukemia. Each CDR3 is given with its conserved first and last residue. The order of the fields is clone size, V gene, J gene, D gene, CDR3 DNA, CDR3 protein. The D gene is left open where the match is weak. Size is stated for part of the rows, as once, few or many counts, or as a class when the clone is expanded.

>many|TRBV7-2|TRBJ2-7|.
TGTGCCAGCACTACCCCTTGGTGGAGCTCCTACGAGCAGTACTTC
CASTTPWWSSYEQYF
>.|TRBV24-1|TRBJ2-1|.
TGTGCCACCAGTGATTTACGGGTCGGGGGCTACAATGAGCAGTTCTTC
CATSDLRVGGYNEQFF
>many|TRBV7-8|TRBJ2-1|.
TGTGCCAGCAGCTCCCGGGACTTCCTTAATGAGCAGTTCTTC
CASSSRDFLNEQFF
>many|TRBV20-1|TRBJ2-5|.
TGCAGTGCTGATAGAGAGACCCAGTACTTC
CSADRETQYF
>many|TRBV10-3|TRBJ1-1|TRBD1
TGTGCCATCAGGGGGACAGGGGGGTCCCACACTGAAGCTTTCTTT
CAIRGTGGSHTEAFF
>many|TRBV20-1|TRBJ2-3|.
TGCAGTGGAAAGGACTCAGGACCAGATACGCAGTATTTT
CSGKDSGPDTQYF
>.|TRBV15|TRBJ2-1|TRBD1
TGTGCCACCAGCAGAGTCCCGGGACAGGCTAGCTCCTACAATGAGCAGTTCTTC
CATSRVPGQASSYNEQFF
>.|TRBV7-6|TRBJ2-5|.
TGTGCCAGCAGCTTCGGAGATGAGACCCAGTACTTC
CASSFGDETQYF
>many|TRBV20-1|TRBJ1-2|TRBD1
TGCAGTGCACCCCTCGTCAGGGGGGCTAAACTATATGGCTACACCTTC
CSAPLVRGAKLYGYTF
>many|TRBV20-1|TRBJ1-1|.
TGCAGTGCTAGAGAGGGACGGGTTGAAGCTTTCTTT
CSAREGRVEAFF
>many|TRBV29-1|TRBJ2-2|.
TGCAGCGCGCTCAGTGATACCGGGGAGCTGTTTTTT
CSALSDTGELFF
>.|TRBV12-3/TRBV12-4|TRBJ2-2|.
TGTGCCAGCAGTTTCGGGACCCCGGGTACTCGGTTGGACACCGGGGAGCTGTTTTTT
CASSFGTPGTRLDTGELFF
>few|TRBV20-1|TRBJ1-3|TRBD1
TGCAGTGCTAGAGGGAGGACAGGGCCCTACACCATATATTTT
CSARGRTGPYTIYF
>few|TRBV7-9|TRBJ2-7|.
TGTGCCAGCAGCTTAGAAGGGCGGGGGCAAAACTACGAGCAGTACTTC
CASSLEGRGQNYEQYF
>.|TRBV5-6|TRBJ2-3|TRBD2
TGTGCCAGCAGCTTGGGGCTAGCGGGGGCCCCTAGCACAGATACGCAGTATTTT
CASSLGLAGAPSTDTQYF
>.|TRBV25-1|TRBJ2-3|TRBD1
TGTGCCAGCGGGCAGACAGGGGACACAGATACGCAGTATTTT
CASGQTGDTDTQYF
>.|TRBV24-1|TRBJ2-1|.
TGTGCCACCAGTGATCAAGCGGGGCCCAGGGGCTACAATGAGCAGTTCTTC
CATSDQAGPRGYNEQFF
>once|TRBV7-9|TRBJ2-1|.
TGTGCCAGCAGCCCCGGGCAGAGGGACGCATTAGGCGGTGAGCAGTTCTTC
CASSPGQRDALGGEQFF
>few|TRBV4-1|TRBJ2-7|TRBD2
TGCGCCAGCAGCCACCCCCCGACTAGCGGGAACAAGAACGAGCAGTACTTC
CASSHPPTSGNKNEQYF
>few|TRBV12-3/TRBV12-4|TRBJ1-3|.
TGTGCCAGCAGTCCGCGTGGGGGCTCGAGAAACACCATATATTTT
CASSPRGGSRNTIYF
>few|TRBV7-9|TRBJ1-2|TRBD1
TGTGCCAGCAGCTCCTCGGGGACAGGGTCCTATGGCTACACCTTC
CASSSSGTGSYGYTF
>few|TRBV6-4|TRBJ1-1|.
TGTGCCAGCCAGATACCGACCGGGACCAGGGGTACTGAAGCTTTCTTT
CASQIPTGTRGTEAFF
>few|TRBV30|TRBJ2-7|.
TGTGCCTGTTACCCTCGGGACACTCCCTACGAGCAGTACTTC
CACYPRDTPYEQYF